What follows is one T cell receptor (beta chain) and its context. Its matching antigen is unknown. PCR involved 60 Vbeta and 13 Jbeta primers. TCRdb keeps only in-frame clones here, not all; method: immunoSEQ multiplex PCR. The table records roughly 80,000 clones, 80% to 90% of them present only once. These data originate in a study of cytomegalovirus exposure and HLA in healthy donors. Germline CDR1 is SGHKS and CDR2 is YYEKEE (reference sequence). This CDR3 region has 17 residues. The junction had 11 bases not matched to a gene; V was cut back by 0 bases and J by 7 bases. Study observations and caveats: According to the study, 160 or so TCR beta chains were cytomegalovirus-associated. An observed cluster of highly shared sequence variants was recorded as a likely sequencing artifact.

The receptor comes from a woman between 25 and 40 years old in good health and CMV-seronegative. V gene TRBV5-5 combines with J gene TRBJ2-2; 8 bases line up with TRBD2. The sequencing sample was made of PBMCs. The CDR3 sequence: CASSLVGLAGLGGELFF. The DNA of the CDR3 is TGTGCCAGCAGCTTGGTTGGGCTAGCGGGCCTTGGCGGGGAGCTGTTTTTT. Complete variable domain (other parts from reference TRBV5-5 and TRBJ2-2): DAGVTQSPTHLIKTRGQQVTLRCSPISGHKSVSWYQQVLGQGPQFIFQYYEKEERGRGNFPDRFSARQFPNYSSELNVNALLLGDSALYLCASSLVGLAGLGGELFFGEGSRLTVL.